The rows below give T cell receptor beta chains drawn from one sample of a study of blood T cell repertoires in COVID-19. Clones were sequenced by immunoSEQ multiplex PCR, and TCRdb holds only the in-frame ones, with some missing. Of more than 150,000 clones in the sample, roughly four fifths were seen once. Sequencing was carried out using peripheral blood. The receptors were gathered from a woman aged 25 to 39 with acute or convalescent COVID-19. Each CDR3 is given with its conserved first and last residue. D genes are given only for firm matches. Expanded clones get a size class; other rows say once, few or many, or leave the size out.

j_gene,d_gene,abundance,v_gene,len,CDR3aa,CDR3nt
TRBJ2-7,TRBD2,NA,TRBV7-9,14,CASSLMEAAGREYF,TGTGCCAGCAGCTTAATGGAGGCCGCAGGGAGGGAGTACTTC
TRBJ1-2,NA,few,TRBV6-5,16,CASSYRRFSRVDGYTF,TGTGCCAGCAGTTATCGCCGATTTTCCAGGGTGGATGGCTACACCTTC
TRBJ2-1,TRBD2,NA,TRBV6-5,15,CASSYSTSGENEQFF,TGTGCCAGCAGTTACTCCACTAGCGGCGAAAATGAGCAGTTCTTC
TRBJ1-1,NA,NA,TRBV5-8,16,CASRVRRAQGNTEAFF,TGTGCCAGCAGGGTGAGGAGGGCCCAGGGGAACACTGAAGCTTTCTTT
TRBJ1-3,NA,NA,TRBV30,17,CAWSALSGANSGNTIYF,TGTGCCTGGAGTGCCCTTTCAGGGGCGAACTCTGGAAACACCATATATTTT
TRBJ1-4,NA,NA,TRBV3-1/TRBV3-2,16,CASSQESQGTHEKLFF,TGTGCCAGCAGCCAGGAATCCCAGGGAACACATGAAAAACTGTTTTTT
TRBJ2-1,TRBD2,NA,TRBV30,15,CAWRARGGSYNEQFF,TGTGCCTGGAGGGCGCGGGGGGGCTCCTACAATGAGCAGTTCTTC
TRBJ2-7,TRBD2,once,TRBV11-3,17,CASSLRTSATSSYEQYF,TGTGCCAGCAGCCTCCGGACTAGCGCAACGAGCTCCTACGAGCAGTACTTC
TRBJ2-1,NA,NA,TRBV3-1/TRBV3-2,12,CASSQVINEQFF,TGTGCCAGCAGCCAAGTTATCAATGAGCAGTTCTTC
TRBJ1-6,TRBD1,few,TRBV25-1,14,CASKGDSQNSPLHF,TGTGCCAGCAAGGGGGACAGCCAAAATTCACCCCTCCACTTT
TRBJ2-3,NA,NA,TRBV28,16,CASSPDSDLISDTQYF,TGTGCCAGCAGCCCCGACAGTGATCTGATCTCAGATACGCAGTATTTT
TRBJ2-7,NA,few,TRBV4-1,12,CASSEHSYEQYF,TGCGCCAGCAGCGAACACAGCTACGAGCAGTACTTC
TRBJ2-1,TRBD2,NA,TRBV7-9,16,CASSLSGAGSYNEQFF,TGTGCCAGCAGCTTAAGCGGGGCCGGGTCCTACAATGAGCAGTTCTTC